This TCR beta chain was captured in a study of memory CD8 T cells in hepatitis C reinfection. On this clone itself: Antigen specificity is unknown.

Germline V gene data show CDR1 as SEHNR and CDR2 as FQNEAQ (reference sequence). Trimming removed 4 bases from V and 4 bases from J; junction bases left unmatched: 9. The CDR3 runs 15 residues. Time point meaning: late/post reinfection, 12 to 24 weeks after detection. Sorted cells were sequenced directly ex vivo without any in vitro expansion. Study-level points and caveats: Roughly five donors were too few for definitive public clonotype conclusions.

Produced via immunoSEQ multiplex PCR; TCRdb's table is partial and in-frame only. The sample has tens of thousands of clones, 85% to 90% seen once. Source material: naive CD8+ T cells sorted from blood. The chain is built from TRBV7-9 and TRBJ2-7, with TRBD2 identical over 8 bases. The TCR was taken from a man aged 18 to 35 with hepatitis C virus infection. CDR3 bases: TGTGCCAGCAGCTCCCCGGGACTAGGGGAATACGAGCAGTACTTC. It is translated as CASSSPGLGEYEQYF.